This TCR beta chain was identified during a study of identical twins. Points from the study as a whole: Fewer insertions characterized abundant cord blood beta clonotypes, whereas memory repertoires showed none. Excess sharing by twins proved weaker in beta out-of-frame sequences.

In this sample, this clonotype turned up a few times. Its antigen is as yet unknown. The CDR3 runs to 18 residues. Deletions cut 2 bases from V and 4 bases from J, with 22 bases between. The germline V gene has CDR1 SGHRS and CDR2 YFSETQ. A universal primer binding site was introduced by template switching. The final cDNA contained unique molecular identifiers. Via MiXCR, TCRdb re-called the 5' RACE reads, giving one row per CDR3 protein. In the table there are approximately 490,000 distinct CDR3 sequences, 20% to 25% of which are singletons. This same sample was also taken into another study, of yellow fever vaccine responses in identical twins.

The sequenced sample consisted of CD4+ T cells sorted from blood. This sequence originates from a woman aged 18-29 years in good health. The chain has TRBV5-1 and TRBJ2-1; D is possibly TRBD1 or TRBD2 (5 bases each). The CDR3 reads CASSLSFGTAGRYNEQFF. The CDR3 nucleotides read TGCGCCAGCAGCTTAAGTTTCGGGACGGCTGGGAGATACAATGAGCAGTTCTTC.